This T cell receptor (beta chain) was captured by sequencing in a study of graft-versus-host responses after intestinal transplantation (dated by TCRdb to 2020 to 2022). With regard to the full study: The transplants that recipients received were multivisceral, liver-intestinal, or isolated intestinal. The cohort enrolled about two dozen intestinal transplant recipients, one of whom was a retransplant, and a few patients without pretransplant specimens were excluded. Donor T cell macrochimerism was defined as a peak of at least 4% donor T cells among recipient peripheral blood mononuclear cells. Anti-thymocyte globulin induction was given to all recipients, followed by maintenance tacrolimus and steroids for approximately three years. Graft-versus-host and host-versus-graft alloreactive T cell clones were tracked in the graft, circulation and bone marrow after intestinal transplantation using bulk TCR-beta CDR3 sequencing. To identify alloreactive clones, pre-transplant mixed lymphocyte reaction products were sequenced and compared with unstimulated pre-transplant donor and recipient T cells. Instead of going to the commercial service, samples from a few later patients were sequenced in-house on an Illumina MiSeq and processed with MiXCR.

The library was obtained by the immunoSEQ multiplex PCR assay. For most patients, genomic DNA was isolated using the Qiagen DNeasy Blood and Tissue Kit and was shipped frozen to Adaptive Biotechnologies for TCR sequencing. Adaptive Biotechnologies carried out high-throughput TCR-beta CDR3 sequencing of genomic DNA for most patients. The paper's processing steps were these. Adaptive's ImmunoSEQ software was the source of the TCR sequencing data for 15 to 20 patients, while three other patients were processed with MiXCR and VDJtools. To correct CD4 versus CD8 sorting errors, sequences present in both subsets at a frequency ratio below 5:1 were removed. Because the origin of CDR3 nucleotide sequences shared between donor and recipient could not be assigned, those sequences were removed. At least 2-fold expansion over unstimulated cells and a minimum CFSE-low frequency of 0.002% (template counts) or 0.001% (read counts) were required for clones to be classified as alloreactive. Mappable clones were those detected in sequenced pre-transplant spleen, lymph node, or MLR CFSE-low populations of the donor or recipient. Cumulative frequency of alloreactive clones was calculated as a percentage of all sequences weighted by copy number. TCRdb took this table from immuneACCESS and kept in-frame rearrangements with V and J called. Such tables lack part of the clones; where checked against another copy, unresolved V genes explain under half of the gap, and the rest is unexplained. V and J calls and clone size follow that table, whereas D and trimming were derived from the DNA. The sample table lists around 90,000 clones, about 93% of them with a count of one. The top ten clonotypes cover approximately 1% of the sample.

Here V drops 7 bases and J drops 0 bases, and the junction holds 12 bases not matched to any gene. The CDR3, from cysteine to phenylalanine, totals 18 residues. Only CDR3 DNA remains: 54 bases, in frame from the first base. The germline V gene (reference sequence) gives CDR1 as SEHNR and CDR2 as FQNEAQ. As to this clone: The clone's antigen remains unknown. The sample holds no much larger clone one base away, and base qualities are not on file.

Broad study findings and their caveats: Early after transplant, declines in HvG clones were associated with peak levels of circulating GvH clones. The conclusions were limited by the relatively low number and heterogeneity of the intestinal transplant patients. GvH clones were detected in recipient bone marrow, and some appeared earlier in ileal mucosa or blood, consistent with an intestinal mucosal origin. Patients with donor T cell macrochimerism had high GvH to HvG T cell clonal ratios in their allografts.

The sample's time point label, in plain terms: cells obtained before transplantation from donor or recipient. CD3+CD4+ and CD3+CD8+ populations were FACS-sorted from unstimulated pre-transplant donor and recipient cells taken from spleen or lymph nodes. The receptor's source is a human donor who was the organ donor for an intestinal transplant. This specimen consisted of unstimulated CD8+ T cells sorted from spleen or lymph node cells, obtained before transplant. The chain is assembled from TRBV7-9 and TRBJ2-6; TRBD2 aligns with 7 central bases. The DNA sequence is as follows: TGTGCCAGCACCCCATCTAGCGGAGTTCTCTCTGGGGCCAACGTCCTGACTTTC. Protein translation: CASTPSSGVLSGANVLTF.